The clone carrying this T cell receptor (beta chain) was observed a few times. Its antigen is not known. The V end lost 0 bases, the J end lost 4 bases, and 12 bases lay between the germline ends. The CDR3 loop spans 15 amino acids. Germline assignment: CDR1 LGHNA and CDR2 YNFKEQ. From the 5' RACE reads, TCRdb called clonotypes with MiXCR, one entry per CDR3 protein. The sample shows hundreds of thousands of distinct CDR3 sequences, roughly a tenth of them seen only once. The data were taken from a study of identical twins. The study, taken as a whole, reports: Insertions were fewer in abundant cord blood beta clonotypes, whereas memory repertoires showed none of this pattern. Invariant T cells like MAIT and iNKT could partly confound the zero-insertion analyses.

Healthy Caucasians, and only they, were the donors. The sequenced material came from memory (CD45RO+) T cells sorted from blood. This chain joins TRBV4-2 and TRBJ1-2; a weak D match, TRBD1 (5 bases). This TCR derives from a woman in her late teens or twenties in good health. The CDR3 here is CASSQDPSGRYGYTF. CDR3 nucleotide sequence: TGTGCCAGCAGCCAAGACCCCTCGGGGCGCTATGGCTACACCTTC.